One and the same sample provided the 24 T cell receptor beta chains below, sequenced in a study of T cell responses to AZD1222 COVID-19 vaccine. Measured with immunoSEQ multiplex PCR; TCRdb has only the in-frame clones, and not every one. The table records about 100,000 clones, approximately 88% of them present only once. Sample: peripheral blood, taken on day 0 of AZD1222 vaccination. These receptors came from an adult in good health.

The genes are TRBV10-3 and TRBJ2-2; D perhaps matches TRBD2 (5 bases). The V gene lost 4 bases and the J gene lost 7 bases, with 10 bases spanning the gap. Germline CDR1 ENHRY, CDR2 SYGVKD. The CDR3 is made up of 13 amino acids. CDR3 coding DNA: TGTGCCATCAGTGTGGACTCTTTCGGGGAGCTGTTTTTT. Translation: CAISVDSFGELFF.

This sequence joins TRBV15 and TRBJ1-2; D unclear. V lost 0 bases to trimming and J lost 0 bases, with 8 bases between them. Germline CDR1 LNHNV, CDR2 YYDKDF (reference sequence). CDR3 length: 15 amino acids. CDR3 in DNA: TGTGCCACCAGCAGAGATCTAAACACTAACTATGGCTACACCTTC. As protein: CATSRDLNTNYGYTF.

The chain combines TRBV6-2 or TRBV6-3 with TRBJ2-7; D is unresolved. Germline CDR1 is MNHEY and CDR2 is SVGEGT. V gave up 2 bases and J gave up 0 bases, with 11 bases separating them. There are 15 residues in the CDR3. CDR3: CASSYGAHFSYEQYF. The CDR3, as DNA: TGTGCCAGCAGTTACGGAGCGCATTTCTCCTACGAGCAGTACTTC.

The CDR3 is CASSIVTTDTQYF. The CDR3 DNA reads as TGTGCCAGTAGTATAGTAACCACAGATACGCAGTATTTT. V usage is TRBV19 and J usage is TRBJ2-3; unclear D gene. Trimming removed 1 base at V and 2 bases at J, with 4 bases between. From germline, CDR1 is LNHDA and CDR2 SQIVND (reference sequence). The CDR3 extends over 13 amino acids.

The V and J genes are TRBV7-8 and TRBJ1-6; D is ambiguous. The CDR3 totals 14 residues. CDR1 and CDR2 (germline): SGHVS, FQNEAQ. V gave up 0 bases and J gave up 7 bases, with 7 bases separating them. The CDR3 sequence: CASSLALENSPLHF. The CDR3 bases are TGTGCCAGCAGCTTAGCACTTGAGAATTCACCCCTCCACTTT.

The rearrangement joins TRBV7-8 to TRBJ1-3; D uncertain. Trimming took 5 bases from V and 4 from J, leaving 6 bases between them. The CDR3 is 12 amino acids. The germline V gene has CDR1 SGHVS and CDR2 FQNEAQ. CDR3 sequence: CASSHPGNTIYF. As DNA, the CDR3 is TGTGCCAGCAGCCACCCCGGAAACACCATATATTTT.

The rearrangement joins TRBV6-5 to TRBJ2-2; the D gene is possibly TRBD2 (6 bases). This CDR3 has 16 residues. V dropped 0 bases and J dropped 7 bases, with 15 bases sitting between them. Per germline, CDR1 MNHEY and CDR2 SVGAGI. The CDR3 protein is CASSYSIPGVFGELFF. In nucleotides, the CDR3 is TGTGCCAGCAGTTACTCGATACCGGGAGTGTTCGGGGAGCTGTTTTTT.

This sequence joins TRBV11-2 and TRBJ1-5; D is uncertain. The CDR3 is 15 residues long. The germline V and J ends were trimmed by 1 base and 0 bases, with 7 bases remaining between them. CDR1 and CDR2 from the germline V gene are SGHAT and FQNNGV. The chain's CDR3 is CASSLVGNSNQPQHF. Written as DNA, the CDR3 is TGTGCCAGCAGCTTAGTAGGGAATAGCAATCAGCCCCAGCATTTT.

V gene TRBV28 combines with J gene TRBJ1-2; D is perhaps TRBD1 (6 bases). CDR1 is MDHEN, CDR2 SYDVKM, per germline. The V gene lost 2 bases and the J gene lost 8 bases, with 15 bases spanning the gap. This CDR3 is built from 14 residues. The CDR3, as DNA: TGTGCCAGCAGTTTAGGGGGCCGGCTGGGAGGCTACACCTTC. Residues: CASSLGGRLGGYTF.

The chain recombines TRBV5-6 with TRBJ2-1; the match to TRBD2 covers 13 bases. This CDR3 has 15 amino acids. CDR1 is SGHDT, CDR2 YYEEEE, per germline. V trimming: 4 bases; J trimming: 7 bases; junction bases outside the gene matches: 5. CDR3 in amino acids: CASSRGLAGHNEQFF. CDR3 coding DNA: TGTGCCAGCAGCCGGGGACTAGCGGGGCATAATGAGCAGTTCTTC.

V and J are TRBV5-1 and TRBJ1-2; 11 nucleotides line up with TRBD1. With V trimmed by 2 bases and J by 2 bases, 2 bases remained unmatched. The CDR3 contains 15 residues. Germline V lookup: CDR1 SGHRS, CDR2 YFSETQ. CDR3 nucleotides: TGCGCCAGCAGCTTCGGGGACAGGGGGAACTATGGCTACACCTTC. This encodes CASSFGDRGNYGYTF.

The chain employs TRBV30 and TRBJ2-1; 7 nucleotides line up with TRBD2. The CDR3 is 14 amino acids. Germline values: CDR1 GTSNPN, CDR2 SVGIG (reference sequence). V lost 3 bases and J lost 9; bases outside the gene matches: 11. This chain's CDR3 is CAWRSGRGITEQFF. In nucleotides, the CDR3 is TGTGCCTGGAGGTCAGGGAGGGGAATCACTGAGCAGTTCTTC.

The chain is built from TRBV11-3 and TRBJ1-2; D is possibly TRBD1 (6 bases). Deletions cut 6 bases from V and 5 bases from J, with 16 bases between. CDR1 is SGHNT and CDR2 is YENEEA in the germline V gene. The CDR3 is made up of 14 amino acids. CDR3 in amino acids: CASSRGGRGYGYTF. In DNA, the CDR3 is TGTGCCAGCAGTCGAGGGGGGCGTGGGTATGGCTACACCTTC.

V and J are TRBV7-2 and TRBJ1-2; 7 bases align to TRBD1. Germline V gives CDR1 SGHTA, CDR2 FQGNSA. The CDR3 is 12 residues long. V shed 5 bases and J 8 bases; nucleotides not matched to a gene: 5. CDR3: CASSPSGGGYTF. The DNA of the CDR3 is TGTGCCAGCAGCCCCTCAGGGGGGGGCTACACCTTC.

V and J are TRBV19 and TRBJ2-3; no definite D call. V was pared by 1 base and J by 0 bases, with 5 bases between. This CDR3 region has 14 residues. Germline lookup yields CDR1 LNHDA and CDR2 SQIVND (reference sequence). CDR3 region: CASSIGPSTDTQYF. The CDR3, as DNA: TGTGCCAGTAGTATAGGTCCTAGCACAGATACGCAGTATTTT.

This clone has a single count. The chain links TRBV5-1 to TRBJ2-3; D might be TRBD2 (5 bases). Trimming pared 1 base from V and 0 bases from J, leaving 6 bases between. This CDR3 region has 14 residues. The germline CDR1 and CDR2 sequences are SGHRS and YFSETQ. The DNA for the CDR3 is TGCGCCAGCAGCTTGCGGGAAAGCACAGATACGCAGTATTTT. Translated: CASSLRESTDTQYF.

J is TRBJ1-2 and V is TRBV29-1; 10 bases are a match to TRBD1. Germline CDR1 reads SQVTM; CDR2 reads ANQGSEA. The J segment lost 8 bases and the V segment lost 1 base, leaving 10 bases of the junction unmatched. This CDR3 contains 15 residues. Here the CDR3 DNA reads TGCAGCGTTGAAGGCCGGCGACAGGGGGCGGAGGGCTACACCTTC. Amino acids: CSVEGRRQGAEGYTF.

In nucleotides, the CDR3 is TGTGCCAGCAGTGCAGCGGGTCCTTCCTACAATGAGCAGTTCTTC. It specifies CASSAAGPSYNEQFF. J is TRBJ2-1 and V is TRBV6-1; TRBD2 is a possible D gene (6 bases). V was shortened by 4 bases and J by 1 base, with 11 bases between the two germline ends. The CDR3 is 15 amino acids. CDR1 is MNHNS and CDR2 is SASEGT in the germline V gene.

This clone was detected once. The V and J genes are TRBV24-1 and TRBJ1-3; D possibly corresponds to TRBD1 (5 bases). Germline V CDR1 and CDR2: KGHDR, SFDVKD. This CDR3 is built from 18 residues. V lost 4 bases to trimming and J lost 0 bases, with 18 bases between them. The CDR3 reads CATSDSGLRMASGNTIYF. The CDR3 DNA is TGTGCCACCAGTGACTCGGGACTCCGCATGGCCTCTGGAAACACCATATATTTT.

This clone was found a few times. This chain connects TRBV25-1 to TRBJ2-2; 7 nucleotides line up with TRBD2. There are 13 residues in the CDR3. Looked up from germline, CDR1 is MGHDK and CDR2 is SYGVNS. J was trimmed by 5 bases and V by 3 bases; bases with no gene match: 0. CDR3 nucleotides: TGTGCCAGCAGTGAGCGGGGGACCGGGGAGCTGTTTTTT. This gives the protein CASSERGTGELFF. The variable domain in full, with the rest retrieved from reference TRBV25-1 and TRBJ2-2, is EADIYQTPRYLVIGTGKKITLECSQTMGHDKMYWYQQDPGMELHLIHYSYGVNSTEKGDLSSESTVSRIRTEHFPLTLESARPSHTSQYLCASSERGTGELFFGEGSRLTVL.

The J gene is TRBJ1-2, the V gene TRBV19; tentative D call: TRBD1 (6 bases). This CDR3 region has 15 residues. V lost 4 bases, J lost 3 bases, and 15 bases lay in between. Germline lookup yields CDR1 LNHDA and CDR2 SQIVND (reference sequence). CDR3 sequence reads: CASSTKGEGYYGYTF. In DNA, the CDR3 is TGTGCCAGTAGTACAAAGGGGGAGGGCTACTATGGCTACACCTTC.

By proportion, this clone is medium-sized. The chain employs TRBV6-1 and TRBJ2-7, with a weak D call TRBD1 (5 bases). Germline V CDR1 and CDR2: MNHNS, SASEGT. V dropped 2 bases and J dropped 3 bases, with 14 bases sitting between them. The CDR3 spans 15 residues. The CDR3: CASSEFQGRNYEQYF. The CDR3 coding sequence is TGTGCCAGCAGTGAATTCCAGGGTCGAAACTACGAGCAGTACTTC.

The chain couples TRBV18 to TRBJ1-2; D may be TRBD1 (6 bases). Germline V gene lookup returns CDR1 KGHSH and CDR2 LQKENI. Trimming cost V 5 bases and J 4 bases, with 20 bases left between them. This CDR3 contains 16 residues. CDR3 sequence (DNA): TGTGCCAGCTCAAAAGACAGGAACCCGGATCTCTATGGCTACACCTTC. It specifies CASSKDRNPDLYGYTF. The variable domain in full, with the rest retrieved from reference TRBV18 and TRBJ1-2, is NAGVMQNPRHLVRRRGQEARLRCSPMKGHSHVYWYRQLPEEGLKFMVYLQKENIIDESGMPKERFSAEFPKEGPSILRIQQVVRGDSAAYFCASSKDRNPDLYGYTFGSGTRLTVV.

The rearrangement uses TRBV6-5 and TRBJ2-3, with 10 bases lining up with TRBD1. V dropped 6 bases and J dropped 5; count of bases not matched to a gene: 8. The CDR3 covers 15 residues. Germline lookup yields CDR1 MNHEY and CDR2 SVGAGI. Here the CDR3 reads CASRGQGERGDTQYF. The CDR3 bases are TGTGCCAGCAGAGGACAGGGGGAAAGAGGAGATACGCAGTATTTT.